This T cell receptor beta chain came from a study of blood T cells in healthy people across ages (dated by TCRdb to 2013 to 2016). Context from the whole study: In model experiments, roughly one uniquely barcoded TCR beta cDNA molecule per two T cells was captured by template switching. Age-related changes in TCR beta repertoire diversity were measured in the study by deep sequencing normalized with unique cDNA molecular identifiers. Four age groups were formed from the donors: young (average roughly 16 years), middle-aged (approximately 40), aged (more than 55) and long-lived (more than 75). To avoid experimental bias, donors of different ages were spread randomly across the sequencing lanes. Two additional independent replicas of 1 million unique cDNA reads from the same blood draw were analyzed for two donors (one aged 18 to 29 and one aged 80 or older). The paper's findings and limits, for the study overall: Because the CMV infection status of the donors was unknown, age-related changes in expanded clonotypes may potentially have been confounded. Bulk unsorted PBMC profiling prevented conclusive comparison of naive and antigen-experienced compartments. Compared with the aged group, more naive CD4+ T cells, fewer expanded clones and increased TCR diversity were shown by the long-lived group, suggesting age selection. Observed TCR beta diversity correlated strongly with the percentage of naive T cells measured by flow cytometry. Estimates of total diversity based on one million sequenced T cells were considered lower bounds and underestimates. Observed TCR beta diversity per million T cells fell roughly linearly with age, and a significant reduction was already apparent by age about 36.

Libraries were prepared through 5' RACE. A second PCR of roughly 7 to 12 cycles was run with a J-beta primer mix and a sample-barcoded 5' primer. A unique molecular identifier was introduced onto each TCR beta cDNA molecule by a template-switch 5' adaptor carrying 12 random nucleotides. Each sample yielded at least 2.5 million CDR3-containing paired-end reads. All of the RNA was converted into first-strand cDNA using the Mint cDNA synthesis kit, with a TRBC-specific oligonucleotide serving as the primer. Following uracil-DNA glycosylase treatment, all cDNA underwent a first 18-cycle PCR with the universal primers M1SS and BC2_uni_R. Regarding the original processing steps: For normalization, 1 million high-quality reads were randomly selected from each sample, with every read carrying a distinct molecular identifier. Reads sharing molecular identifiers were discarded rather than binned into consensus sequences. MiTCR, with a Q25 quality threshold and the strictest error-elimination algorithm, was used for CDR3 identification, clonotype clustering and error correction. A nonparametric unseen species model with Euler transformation was used to estimate a lower bound on total TCR beta diversity. TCRdb reran the public reads through fastp at Q25 and MiXCR, keeping productive beta chains. CDR3 protein duplicates are merged, each entry listing the most common genes and DNA. None of the V and J calls come from the authors' own analysis; TCRdb made them. Within this sample are around 1,900,000 distinct CDR3 sequences, with roughly 43% of them counted one time only. The ten biggest clones cover 23% of the sample.

Regarding this clonotype: This receptor's antigen is unknown. Germline is not matched at one junction end, which may reflect a read error.

The CDR3 covers 11 residues, taking in both the cysteine and the phenylalanine. The only DNA kept is the CDR3, 33 bases in frame from the first base. CDR1 and CDR2 were assigned from the germline V gene (reference sequence) as MNHNY and SVGAGI. The donors were 40 or so Caucasian individuals from Russia, aged roughly 6 to 100 years, who were systemically healthy. Each donor gave about 11 milliliters of peripheral blood, drawn into EDTA-treated Vacutainer tubes. PBMCs were isolated by Ficoll-Paque density-gradient centrifugation, with at least 6 million obtained per sample. Trizol reagent was used to extract total RNA from the PBMCs, yielding at least 5.5 micrograms per sample. For every donor, an aliquot of PBMCs went through flow cytometry to measure the percentages of naive CD45RAhigh/CD27high T cells.

The clonotype was recovered from a human donor in good health. The sequenced material came from blood. The chain is assembled from TRBV6-6 and TRBJ2-3; the D gene lacks a confident call. The CDR3 here reads CVSSSTDTQYF. The DNA sequence is as follows: TGTGTCAGCAGTTCCACAGATACGCAGTATTTT.